This T cell receptor (beta chain) stems from a study of blood T cell repertoires in COVID-19. The repertoire was sequenced with immunoSEQ multiplex PCR; TCRdb's copy has only in-frame clones and lacks some. The table has 200,000 to 250,000 clones, about 86% seen once. The CDR3 totals 15 residues. V gave up 6 bases and J gave up 5 bases; unmatched junction bases: 12. CDR1 MNHEY and CDR2 SVGAGI come from the germline V gene. The source material was PBMCs or T cells enriched from blood (not recorded which). This clonotype originated in a woman in her 50s in a cohort exposed to, infected with or recovered from COVID-19 (not recorded which). The chain combines TRBV6-5 with TRBJ2-7; 8 nucleotides agree with TRBD2. The CDR3 region has the DNA TGTGCCAGCAGCCCGGGGGGGAAAGGAATCCACGAGCAGTACTTC. As protein: CASSPGGKGIHEQYF.